The 28 T cell receptor beta chains below come from one sample, sequenced in a study of T cell clonality in common variable immunodeficiency. Study-wide results and limits: Fewer deletions and N-nucleotide insertions were reportedly seen in common variable immunodeficiency TCR beta sequences.

These TCRs are of unknown antigen specificity. Sequencing used immunoSEQ multiplex PCR; TCRdb keeps in-frame clones, though not all of them. This sample includes roughly 14,000 clones with no singletons; its ten biggest clones take up over 9.5%. The specimen was peripheral blood mononuclear cells. The receptors originated from a human donor with common variable immunodeficiency.

Turning to this clone: The read falls 3 residues short of the CDR3 end, and the missing part is taken from the germline J gene. The chain is built from TRBV20-1 and TRBJ1-5, with 7 nucleotides matching TRBD1. With V trimmed by 5 bases and J by 7 bases, 17 bases remained unmatched. Looked up from germline, CDR1 is DFQATT and CDR2 is SNEGSKA (reference sequence). The CDR3 length is 16 residues. The CDR3 is CSARQGVATLGQPQHF. The sequenced CDR3 bases are TGCAGTGCTCGACAGGGAGTAGCCACTCTTGGGCAGCCC.

Regarding this clone: The DNA ends 3 residues before the CDR3 does, and the rest of the CDR3 is filled in from the germline J gene. The V and J genes are TRBV7-9 and TRBJ1-2; D perhaps matches TRBD1 (6 bases). Germline CDR1 reads SEHNR; CDR2 reads FQNEAQ (reference sequence). The CDR3 covers 15 residues. The V and J ends lost 1 base and 3 bases respectively, with 12 bases between them. The CDR3 DNA, read in part, is TGTGCCAGCAGCTTAGAATCGGGGGGGCACTATGGC. It translates to CASSLESGGHYG. The whole CDR3 protein is CASSLESGGHYGYTF.

A remark on this clone: The read is 3 residues too short to cover the CDR3 end, so that end is filled in from the germline J gene. This chain joins TRBV11-3 and TRBJ2-2, with D unresolved. Germline V gene data show CDR1 as SGHNT and CDR2 as YENEEA. The CDR3 length is 15 residues. Trimming stripped 5 bases from V and 4 bases from J, with 14 bases between. CDR3 bases read: TGTGCCAGCAGCCCGTTAAGTTCAGGCACCGGGGAG. Translation: CASSPLSSGTGE. In full, the CDR3 is CASSPLSSGTGELFF. Combining the CDR3 with reference TRBV11-3 and TRBJ2-2 gives the whole variable domain EAGVVQSPRYKIIEKKQPVAFWCNPISGHNTLYWYLQNLGQGPELLIRYENEEAVDDSQLPKDRFSAERLKGVDSTLKIQPAELGDSAVYLCASSPLSSGTGELFFGEGSRLTVL.

This clone has a handful of counts. The read finishes 3 residues shy of the CDR3 end, and the germline J gene is used to complete it. The chain employs TRBV18 and TRBJ1-6; 11 bases line up with TRBD1. CDR3 size: 14 residues. J was trimmed by 8 bases and V by 6 bases; bases with no gene match: 3. Germline V gene lookup returns CDR1 KGHSH and CDR2 LQKENI. CDR3 sequence reads: CASSRTGGDSPLHF. CDR3 DNA (partial): TGTGCCAGCTCGAGGACAGGGGGCGATTCACCC.

Comments on this clone: Read data end 3 residues before the CDR3 end; the end is taken from the germline J gene. J is TRBJ1-2 and V is TRBV19, with TRBD1 matching 9 bases. The CDR3 has 13 amino acids. Germline V CDR1 and CDR2: LNHDA, SQIVND (reference sequence). J gave up 4 bases and V 5 bases, and 2 bases lay outside the gene matches. The CDR3 bases that were read are TGTGCCAGTAGTGGGACAGGGCTCTATGGC. It specifies CASSGTGLYG. The full CDR3 sequence reads CASSGTGLYGYTF.

This clone was detected only a few times. The missing CDR3 end, 3 residues past where the read stops, is filled in from the germline J gene. This rearrangement joins TRBV2 to TRBJ1-1; tentatively, D is TRBD1 (6 bases). From germline, CDR1 is SNHLY and CDR2 FYNNEI. V lost 5 bases and J 6 bases, leaving 10 bases between the germline ends. The CDR3 spans 12 residues. The CDR3 is CASSFTGSEAFF. The sequenced part of the CDR3 DNA is TGTGCCAGCAGTTTTACAGGGTCTGAA.

A word on this clone: The read finishes 3 residues shy of the CDR3 end, and the germline J gene is used to complete it. The rearrangement uses TRBV18 and TRBJ1-4; D is perhaps TRBD1 (5 bases). Between the trimmed V and J ends, which lost 3 bases and 8 bases, there was a span of 10 bases. Germline CDR1 is KGHSH and CDR2 is LQKENI. The CDR3 loop spans 13 amino acids. The CDR3 sequence is CASSPLQEEKLFF. Incomplete CDR3 DNA: TGTGCCAGCTCACCCCTACAGGAAGAAAAA.

In regard to this clone: The read ends 3 residues shy of where the CDR3 ends; the end is completed using the germline J gene. V usage is TRBV6-1 and J usage is TRBJ1-2; TRBD1 matches 8 bases. There are 14 residues in the CDR3. V lost 1 base and J lost 7; bases outside the gene matches: 5. Germline V gene lookup returns CDR1 MNHNS and CDR2 SASEGT. This CDR3 is CASSEGIGTGGYTF. Incomplete CDR3 DNA: TGTGCCAGCAGTGAAGGGATAGGGACAGGTGGC.

About this clone: The read is 3 residues too short to cover the CDR3 end, so that end is filled in from the germline J gene. The gene calls are TRBV19 and TRBJ2-2, with TRBD1 identical over 9 bases. Unmatched junction bases numbered 9, after V lost 4 bases and J lost 3 bases. Per the germline V gene, CDR1 is LNHDA and CDR2 is SQIVND (reference sequence). This CDR3 is 17 amino acids long. The covered CDR3 bases are TGTGCCAGTAGTAAACCTTCCGGGACAGGGTACACCGGGGAG. This gives the protein CASSKPSGTGYTGE. The entire CDR3 protein is CASSKPSGTGYTGELFF. Using reference TRBV19 and TRBJ2-2 for the parts outside the CDR3, the full variable domain is DGGITQSPKYLFRKEGQNVTLSCEQNLNHDAMYWYRQDPGQGLRLIYYSQIVNDFQKGDIAEGYSVSREKKESFPLTVTSAQKNPTAFYLCASSKPSGTGYTGELFFGEGSRLTVL.

This clone was counted only a few times. The read stops 3 residues short of the end of the CDR3; the missing end is completed from the germline J gene. The chain uses TRBV19 and TRBJ1-5; possibly TRBD1 for D (5 bases). V was shortened by 2 bases and J by 0 bases, with 8 bases between the two germline ends. The CDR3 covers 15 residues. Per germline, CDR1 LNHDA and CDR2 SQIVND (reference sequence). CDR3 amino acids: CASSIRGGSNQPQHF. The DNA read from the CDR3 is TGTGCCAGTAGTATAAGGGGCGGTAGCAATCAGCCC.

The sample holds many counts of this clone. The read halts 3 residues ahead of the CDR3 end, with the missing end drawn from the germline J gene. The chain has TRBV29-1 and TRBJ1-1; 7 bases map to TRBD1. The CDR3 contains 16 residues. CDR1 is SQVTM, CDR2 ANQGSEA, per germline. V trimming: 1 base; J trimming: 2 bases; junction bases outside the gene matches: 10. The CDR3 loop is CSVEGVIGGDNTEAFF. Incomplete CDR3 DNA: TGCAGCGTTGAAGGGGTAATAGGGGGCGATAACACTGAA.

The CDR3 DNA, read in part, is TGTGCCAGTAGTCCTCCCCCGGGACAGAGTGAA. It yields the protein CASSPPPGQSE. Given in full, the CDR3 is CASSPPPGQSEAFF. The genes are TRBV19 and TRBJ1-1; 7 nucleotides match TRBD1. The CDR3 end falls 3 residues outside the read, so it is completed with the germline J gene. From germline, CDR1 is LNHDA and CDR2 SQIVND (reference sequence). The CDR3 extends over 14 amino acids. V shed 5 bases, J shed 7 bases, and the junction held 10 bases outside the gene matches.

A note on this clone: The sequenced fragment ends 3 residues before the CDR3 boundary, so the rest is inferred from the germline J gene. The chain has TRBV7-3 and TRBJ1-6; 8 bases are a match to TRBD1. In germline, CDR1 is SGHTA, CDR2 FQGTGA. The CDR3 loop spans 15 amino acids. V lost 3 bases to trimming and J lost 7 bases; unmatched junction nucleotides: 5. This CDR3 reads CASSLVGTGNSPLHF. The sequenced CDR3 bases are TGTGCCAGCAGCTTGGTAGGGACAGGAAATTCACCC.

This clone was seen a handful of times. The read terminates 3 residues before the CDR3 end, so the remaining end is supplied by the germline J gene. The rearrangement uses TRBV20-1 and TRBJ1-1; D gene unclear. Germline V CDR1 and CDR2: DFQATT, SNEGSKA (reference sequence). The CDR3 consists of 12 residues. Partial CDR3 DNA: TGCAGTGCTCCCCGAGACACTCAAGAA. This translates into CSAPRDTQE. The full CDR3 reads CSAPRDTQEAFF.

This clone was recorded many times. Read coverage stops 3 residues before the CDR3 terminus; the germline J gene supplies the remainder. The J gene is TRBJ1-2, the V gene TRBV29-1, with TRBD1 identical over 8 bases. Germline assignment: CDR1 SQVTM and CDR2 ANQGSEA. Trimming removed 7 bases from V and 4 bases from J; junction bases left unmatched: 8. This CDR3 is 13 amino acids long. The CDR3 reads CSAVTGAAYGYTF. CDR3 bases read: TGCAGCGCTGTGACAGGGGCGGCCTATGGC.

Only a few counts were recorded for this clone. The read terminates 3 residues ahead of where the CDR3 ends, so the germline J gene completes it. Other DNA sequences from this sample encode an identical CDR3 as well. This chain connects TRBV6-2 or TRBV6-3 to TRBJ2-5, with D unclear. Germline loops: CDR1 MNHEY, CDR2 SVGEGT. Trimming stripped 2 bases from V and 5 bases from J, with 6 bases between. This CDR3 spans 12 amino acids. The CDR3 here is CASSYRVETQYF. CDR3 DNA, as far as it was read: TGTGCCAGCAGTTACAGGGTTGAGACC.

The sample holds a few counts of this clone. The read ends 3 residues shy of where the CDR3 ends; the end is completed using the germline J gene. The chain links TRBV7-2 to TRBJ1-2; 7 positions agree with TRBD1. The J segment lost 2 bases and the V segment lost 4 bases, leaving 1 base of the junction unmatched. Germline assignment: CDR1 SGHTA and CDR2 FQGNSA. This CDR3 has 13 amino acids. The CDR3 spells CASSSGQNYGYTF. The sequenced CDR3 bases are TGTGCCAGCAGCTCGGGACAGAACTATGGC.

Of note for this clone: The observed sequence ends 3 residues before the CDR3 terminus, with the missing tail filled in from the germline J gene. The genes are TRBV6-1 and TRBJ2-2; TRBD2 is a possible D gene (7 bases). Germline lookup yields CDR1 MNHNS and CDR2 SASEGT. The CDR3 has 15 amino acids. With 4 bases removed from V and 7 bases from J, the gap between germline ends came to 16 bases. CDR3 DNA (partial): TGTGCCAGCAGTGTAATGGGAGGGGGTGGCGGGGAG. Translation gives CASSVMGGGGGE. The complete CDR3 protein is CASSVMGGGGGELFF.

This clone was observed many times. The missing CDR3 end, 3 residues past where the read stops, is filled in from the germline J gene. J is TRBJ1-1 and V is TRBV29-1; no clear D. CDR3 length: 13 residues. Germline CDR1 and CDR2: SQVTM and ANQGSEA. Trimming shortened V by 4 bases and J by 0 bases, and 9 bases separated the two germline ends. The CDR3 sequence is CSVVLQLNTEAFF. Incomplete CDR3 DNA: TGCAGCGTTGTTTTACAGTTGAACACTGAA.

The table lists this clone with a few counts. With the read ending 3 residues before the CDR3 end, the germline J gene is used to fill in that end. The chain recombines TRBV7-2 with TRBJ2-5; no reliable D call. The V end was cut by 3 bases, the J end by 2 bases, with 7 bases between. The CDR3 has 13 amino acids. The germline CDR1 and CDR2 sequences are SGHTA and FQGNSA. The CDR3 here is CASSFRYQETQYF. CDR3 DNA (partial): TGTGCCAGCAGCTTCAGGTATCAAGAGACC. The variable domain in full, with the rest retrieved from reference TRBV7-2 and TRBJ2-5, is GAGVSQSPSNKVTEKGKDVELRCDPISGHTALYWYRQSLGQGLEFLIYFQGNSAPDKSGLPSDRFSAERTGGSVSTLTIQRTQQEDSAVYLCASSFRYQETQYFGPGTRLLVL.

The sample holds a few counts of this clone. The read is 3 residues too short to cover the CDR3 end, so that end is filled in from the germline J gene. The chain is built from TRBV18 and TRBJ2-2, with D maybe TRBD1 (5 bases). The CDR3 is 15 amino acids. Germline CDR1 reads KGHSH; CDR2 reads LQKENI. V shed 2 bases and J shed 2 bases, with 9 bases lying between them. CDR3 protein: CASSPMTDNTGELFF. The covered CDR3 bases are TGTGCCAGCTCACCAATGACAGATAACACCGGGGAG. Together with reference TRBV18 and TRBJ2-2, the CDR3 gives the full variable domain: NAGVMQNPRHLVRRRGQEARLRCSPMKGHSHVYWYRQLPEEGLKFMVYLQKENIIDESGMPKERFSAEFPKEGPSILRIQQVVRGDSAAYFCASSPMTDNTGELFFGEGSRLTVL.

In this sample, this clone turned up a few times. The read is 3 residues too short to cover the CDR3 end, so that end is filled in from the germline J gene. This rearrangement joins TRBV30 to TRBJ2-4; 10 nucleotides agree with TRBD2. V lost 2 bases, J lost 4 bases, and 8 bases stayed unmatched. The CDR3 covers 16 residues. Germline-derived CDR1 and CDR2 are GTSNPN and SVGIG (reference sequence). The CDR3 sequence is CAWSPPPTSGKNIQYF. The covered CDR3 bases are TGTGCCTGGAGTCCTCCCCCGACTAGCGGGAAAAACATT. Drawing the rest from reference TRBV30 and TRBJ2-4, the complete variable domain is SQTIHQWPATLVQPVGSPLSLECTVEGTSNPNLYWYRQAAGRGLQLLFYSVGIGQISSEVPQNLSASRPQDRQFILSSKKLLLSDSGFYLCAWSPPPTSGKNIQYFGAGTRLSVL.

With regard to this clone: The CDR3 is cut off 3 residues early in the read; its end comes from the germline J gene. The chain has TRBV5-1 and TRBJ1-2; 7 nucleotides align to TRBD1. Germline CDR1 and CDR2: SGHRS and YFSETQ. The CDR3 length is 14 residues. J was trimmed by 6 bases and V by 4 bases; bases with no gene match: 9. The covered CDR3 bases are TGCGCCAGCAGCCCAGGGGGAAGAAGGGATGGC. It yields the protein CASSPGGRRDG. The CDR3, in full, reads CASSPGGRRDGYTF.

This clone has more than one count but fewer than ten. Coverage ceases 3 residues before the CDR3 finishes, and the germline J gene fills in the end. This chain uses TRBV18 with TRBJ2-7; D gene unclear. Germline loops: CDR1 KGHSH, CDR2 LQKENI. The V end lost 0 bases, the J end lost 2 bases, and 8 bases lay between the germline ends. The CDR3 covers 14 residues. The CDR3 loop reads CASSPPAVTYEQYF. Partial CDR3 DNA: TGTGCCAGCTCACCACCGGCAGTTACCTACGAG.

This clone has a handful of counts. The read ends 3 residues before the CDR3 terminus; that terminus is restored from the germline J gene. The chain carries TRBV7-9 and TRBJ2-1; TRBD1 matches 8 bases. The CDR3 has 15 amino acids. The germline CDR1 and CDR2 sequences are SEHNR and FQNEAQ (reference sequence). Losses at the gene ends were 5 bases for V and 8 bases for J; bases not matched to a gene: 11. CDR3 bases read: TGTGCCAGCAGCCGAGACAGGGGCCCCCAACATGAG. Its translation: CASSRDRGPQHE. The entire CDR3 is CASSRDRGPQHEQFF. Using reference TRBV7-9 and TRBJ2-1 for the parts outside the CDR3, the full variable domain is DTGVSQNPRHKITKRGQNVTFRCDPISEHNRLYWYRQTLGQGPEFLTYFQNEAQLEKSRLLSDRFSAERPKGSFSTLEIQRTEQGDSAMYLCASSRDRGPQHEQFFGPGTRLTVL.

This clone was recorded a few times. The missing CDR3 end, 3 residues past where the read stops, is filled in from the germline J gene. The rearrangement joins TRBV19 to TRBJ1-2; possible D gene TRBD1, 6 bases. This CDR3 has 15 residues. The germline V gene has CDR1 LNHDA and CDR2 SQIVND (reference sequence). CDR3 DNA, as far as it was read: TGTGCCAGTAGTGTAACGGGACAATCGATTTTCGGC. It codes for CASSVTGQSIFG. The entire CDR3 protein is CASSVTGQSIFGYTF.

Remarks on this clone: The read terminates 3 residues before the CDR3 end, so the remaining end is supplied by the germline J gene. The chain is built from TRBV19 and TRBJ2-6; 11 bases agree with TRBD1. The CDR3 totals 21 residues. V trimming: 4 bases; J trimming: 0 bases; junction bases outside the gene matches: 14. The germline V gene encodes CDR1 LNHDA and CDR2 SQIVND (reference sequence). CDR3 DNA (partial): TGTGCCAGTAGTACCACCACTCGTACCGGGACAGGGGGCTCTGGGGCCAACGTC. Protein sequence: CASSTTTRTGTGGSGANV. The whole CDR3 protein is CASSTTTRTGTGGSGANVLTF.

About this clone: The observed sequence ends 3 residues before the CDR3 terminus, with the missing tail filled in from the germline J gene. This chain links TRBV7-2 with TRBJ1-4; no clear D gene. Germline V gene data show CDR1 as SGHTA and CDR2 as FQGNSA. V lost 0 bases and J lost 5, with 10 bases in between. This CDR3 has 15 residues. The CDR3 region is CASSLAKVLNEKLFF. Partial CDR3 DNA: TGTGCCAGCAGCTTAGCGAAGGTTTTGAATGAAAAA.